This T cell receptor beta chain was recorded in a study of CD8 T cells in ankylosing spondylitis (dated by TCRdb to 2017 to 2019). The study in broad terms: T cell receptor beta repertoires were profiled in healthy donors and ankylosing spondylitis patients so that disease-linked TCR variants could be found. In total, the full study cohort was made up of about 110 healthy donors and about two dozen ankylosing spondylitis patients. Samples of peripheral blood were taken, and for ankylosing spondylitis patients, synovial fluid was collected as well. What the research found in general, with its limitations: The disease-linked clones had a CD8+ phenotype and were found at relatively low frequencies in peripheral blood. Some motif variants were previously reported in synovial fluid and blood of reactive arthritis patients, suggesting common disease-initiation mechanisms. A TCR beta motif made up of several highly homologous amino acid variants appeared to be characteristic of blood from ankylosing spondylitis patients. The disease-linked clones were reported as significantly enriched in matched synovial fluid samples from ankylosing spondylitis patients.

This clonotype was recorded a few times. The specificity of this receptor is unknown. Base qualities are not provided; no much larger clone lies one nucleotide away. Data came from an Illumina HiSeq 2500. TCR beta libraries were prepared by quantitative 5'-RACE with molecular barcodes. The authors processed their data as follows. Disease-linked TCR variants were identified with a new computational method built on a probabilistic model of VDJ rearrangement. TCRdb trimmed the raw reads at Q25, called clones with MiXCR and kept productive beta chains. Duplicate CDR3 protein sequences are folded into a single record with the most common DNA and genes. TCRdb, not the authors, supplied the V and J calls. For this sample there are 200,000 or so distinct CDR3 sequences; 10% to 15% appear just once. Of the sample, approximately 10% is held by the ten largest clones. CDR1 and CDR2 are drawn from the germline V gene: SGHTA, FQGTGA. The CDR3 covers 13 residues, taking in both the cysteine and the phenylalanine. Of the read, only the CDR3 DNA is kept; its 39 bases are in frame from base 1. V was cut back by 5 bases and J by 7 bases, leaving a gap of 15 bases between them.

Sequencing was performed on blood, either unsorted or a sorted T cell fraction (not recorded which). This TCR was sampled from a female donor with ankylosing spondylitis or in good health (not recorded which). Here the chain combines TRBV7-3 and TRBJ2-7; the D gene is perhaps TRBD2, from 5 matching bases. The DNA sequence reads TGTGCCAGCAGCCCGGGATCAGCGAGGGAGCAGTACTTC. Translation gives CASSPGSAREQYF.